This TCR beta chain was identified in a study of T cells in Graves' hyperthyroidism and ophthalmopathy. TCR beta CDR3 regions were amplified from RNA transcripts. Carried out on the TCR CDR3, a first-round RT-PCR used the HTBI primer set. TCRdb reanalysed the multiplex PCR reads using MiXCR and keeps one entry per CDR3 protein. This table holds approximately 370,000 distinct CDR3 sequences, about a sixth found once. This CDR3 has 15 amino acids. Germline assignment: CDR1 SGHRS and CDR2 YFSETQ. The junction had 10 bases not matched to a gene; V was cut back by 8 bases and J by 5 bases. Uncontrolled infection, other autoimmune disease, pregnancy or lactation barred patients from enrollment.

The chain has TRBV5-1 and TRBJ2-2; 9 nucleotides line up with TRBD1. Material: blood. This clonotype was sampled from a woman in her twenties or thirties with Graves' hyperthyroidism that later progressed to Graves' ophthalmopathy. The CDR3 spells CASRPGQGITGELFF. For the CDR3, the DNA is TGCGCCAGTCGTCCGGGACAGGGAATAACCGGGGAGCTGTTTTTT. The full variable domain, its missing parts supplied by reference TRBV5-1 and TRBJ2-2, is KAGVTQTPRYLIKTRGQQVTLSCSPISGHRSVSWYQQTPGQGLQFLFEYFSETQRNKGNFPGRFSGRQFSNSRSEMNVSTLELGDSALYLCASRPGQGITGELFFGEGSRLTVL.